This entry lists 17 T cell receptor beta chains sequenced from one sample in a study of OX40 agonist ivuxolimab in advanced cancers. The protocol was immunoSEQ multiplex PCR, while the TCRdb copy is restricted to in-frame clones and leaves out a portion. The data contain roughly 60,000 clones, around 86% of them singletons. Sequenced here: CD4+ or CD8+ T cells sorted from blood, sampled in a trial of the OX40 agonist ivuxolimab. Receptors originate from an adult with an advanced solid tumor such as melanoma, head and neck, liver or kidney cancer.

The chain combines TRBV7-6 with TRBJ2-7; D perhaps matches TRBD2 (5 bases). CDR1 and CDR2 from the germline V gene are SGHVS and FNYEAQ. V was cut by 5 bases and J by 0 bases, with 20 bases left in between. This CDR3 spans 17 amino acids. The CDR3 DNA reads TGTGCCAGCAGCACCCAGCAGAGGCGGGTGGACTCCTACGAGCAGTACTTC. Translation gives CASSTQQRRVDSYEQYF.

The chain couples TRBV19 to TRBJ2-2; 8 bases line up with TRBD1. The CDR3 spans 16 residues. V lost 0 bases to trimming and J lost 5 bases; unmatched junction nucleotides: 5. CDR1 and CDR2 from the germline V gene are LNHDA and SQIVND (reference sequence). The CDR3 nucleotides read TGTGCCAGTAGTATAGATCGGACAGGGAGTACCGGGGAGCTGTTTTTT. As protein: CASSIDRTGSTGELFF.

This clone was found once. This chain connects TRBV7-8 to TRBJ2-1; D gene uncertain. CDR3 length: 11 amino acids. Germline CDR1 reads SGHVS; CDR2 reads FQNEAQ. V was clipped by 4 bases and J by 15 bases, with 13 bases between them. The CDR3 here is CASSSGADAFF. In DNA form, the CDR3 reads TGTGCCAGCAGCTCAGGCGCAGACGCGTTCTTC. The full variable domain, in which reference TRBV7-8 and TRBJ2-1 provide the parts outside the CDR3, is GAGVSQSPRYKVAKRGQDVALRCDPISGHVSLFWYQQALGQGPEFLTYFQNEAQLDKSGLPSDRFFAERPEGSVSTLKIQRTQQEDSAVYLCASSSGADAFFGPGTRLTVL.

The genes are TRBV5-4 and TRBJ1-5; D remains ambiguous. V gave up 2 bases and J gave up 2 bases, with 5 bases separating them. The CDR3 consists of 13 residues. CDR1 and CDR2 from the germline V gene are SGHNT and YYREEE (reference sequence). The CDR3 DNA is TGTGCCAGCAGCTTAGATGGCAATCAGCCCCAGCATTTT. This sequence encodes CASSLDGNQPQHF.

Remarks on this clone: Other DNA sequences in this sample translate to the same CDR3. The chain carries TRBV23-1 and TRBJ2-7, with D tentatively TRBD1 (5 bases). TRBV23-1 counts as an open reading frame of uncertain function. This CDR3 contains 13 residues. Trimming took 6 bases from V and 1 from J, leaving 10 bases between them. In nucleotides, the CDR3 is TGCGCCAGCAGCGGACAAGAGTCCTACGAGCAGTACTTC. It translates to CASSGQESYEQYF.

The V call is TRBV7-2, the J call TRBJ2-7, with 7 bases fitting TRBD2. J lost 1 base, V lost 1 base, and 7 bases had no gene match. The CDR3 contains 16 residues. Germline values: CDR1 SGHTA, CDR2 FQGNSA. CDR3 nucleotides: TGTGCCAGCAGCTTAGGGTCTGGCGGGGGATCCTACGAGCAGTACTTC. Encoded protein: CASSLGSGGGSYEQYF.

The CDR3 here is CASSAFRGNTGELFF. The DNA of the CDR3 is TGTGCCAGCAGCGCCTTTCGTGGGAACACCGGGGAGCTGTTTTTT. This rearrangement joins TRBV7-6 to TRBJ2-2; D gene unclear. The ends were cut back, 5 bases at V and 1 base at J, with 11 bases in the middle. The germline gives CDR1 SGHVS, CDR2 FNYEAQ. The CDR3 consists of 15 residues.

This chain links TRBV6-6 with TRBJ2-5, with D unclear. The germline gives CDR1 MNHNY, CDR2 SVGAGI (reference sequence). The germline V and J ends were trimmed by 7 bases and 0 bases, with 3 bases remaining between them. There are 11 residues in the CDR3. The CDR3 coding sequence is TGTGCCAGCACCCACCAAGAGACCCAGTACTTC. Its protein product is CASTHQETQYF.

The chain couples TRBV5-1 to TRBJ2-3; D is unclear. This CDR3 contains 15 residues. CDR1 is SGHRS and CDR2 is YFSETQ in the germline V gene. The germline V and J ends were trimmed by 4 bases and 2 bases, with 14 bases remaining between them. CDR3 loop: CASSPQSLNTDTQYF. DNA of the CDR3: TGCGCCAGCAGCCCACAGTCTTTAAACACAGATACGCAGTATTTT.

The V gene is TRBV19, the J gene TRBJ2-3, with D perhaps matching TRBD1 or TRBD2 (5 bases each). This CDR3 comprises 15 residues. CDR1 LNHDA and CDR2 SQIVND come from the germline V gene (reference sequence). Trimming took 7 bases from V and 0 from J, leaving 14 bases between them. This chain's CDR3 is CASIDRDGSTDTQYF. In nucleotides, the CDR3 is TGTGCCAGTATCGACCGGGACGGTAGCACAGATACGCAGTATTTT.

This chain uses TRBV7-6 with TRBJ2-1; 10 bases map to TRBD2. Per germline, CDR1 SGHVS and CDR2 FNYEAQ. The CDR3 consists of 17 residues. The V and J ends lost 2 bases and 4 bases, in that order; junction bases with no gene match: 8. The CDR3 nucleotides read TGTGCCAGCAGCTTACAAGCGGGGGGGCCTGGGTACAATGAGCAGTTCTTC. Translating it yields CASSLQAGGPGYNEQFF.

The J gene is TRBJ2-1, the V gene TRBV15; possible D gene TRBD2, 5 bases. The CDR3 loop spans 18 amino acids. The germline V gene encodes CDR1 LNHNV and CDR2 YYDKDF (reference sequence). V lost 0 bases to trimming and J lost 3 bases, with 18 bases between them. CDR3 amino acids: CATSRDSSGNAVYNEQFF. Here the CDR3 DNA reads TGTGCCACCAGCAGAGATTCCAGCGGTAATGCCGTCTACAATGAGCAGTTCTTC. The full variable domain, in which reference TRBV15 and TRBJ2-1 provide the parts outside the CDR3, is DAMVIQNPRYQVTQFGKPVTLSCSQTLNHNVMYWYQQKSSQAPKLLFHYYDKDFNNEADTPDNFQSRRPNTSFCFLDIRSPGLGDTAMYLCATSRDSSGNAVYNEQFFGPGTRLTVL.

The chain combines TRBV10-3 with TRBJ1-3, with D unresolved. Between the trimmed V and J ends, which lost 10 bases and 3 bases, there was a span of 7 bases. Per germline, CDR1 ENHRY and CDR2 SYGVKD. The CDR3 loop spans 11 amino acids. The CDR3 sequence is CATLLGNTIYF. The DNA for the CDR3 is TGTGCCACCCTCCTTGGAAACACCATATATTTT.

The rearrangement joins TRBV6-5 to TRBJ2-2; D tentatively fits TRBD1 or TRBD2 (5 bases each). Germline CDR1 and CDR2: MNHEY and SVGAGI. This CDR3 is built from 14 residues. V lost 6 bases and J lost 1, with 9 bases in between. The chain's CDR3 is CASRRDQNTGELFF. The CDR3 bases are TGTGCCAGCAGGAGGGACCAGAACACCGGGGAGCTGTTTTTT.

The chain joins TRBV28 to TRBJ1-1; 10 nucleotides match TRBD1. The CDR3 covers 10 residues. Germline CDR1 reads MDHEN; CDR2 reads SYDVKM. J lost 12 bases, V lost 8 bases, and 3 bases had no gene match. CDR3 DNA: TGTGCCAGCGGGGGACAGGGGTCTTTCTTT. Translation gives CASGGQGSFF.

The CDR3 loop reads CATRPGPQGAQYF. Written as DNA, the CDR3 is TGTGCCACCAGACCCGGTCCACAGGGGGCTCAGTACTTC. The V gene is TRBV15, the J gene TRBJ2-7; 9 positions match TRBD1. From germline, CDR1 is LNHNV and CDR2 YYDKDF (reference sequence). The CDR3 runs 13 residues. The V and J ends lost 6 bases and 10 bases, in that order; junction bases with no gene match: 10.

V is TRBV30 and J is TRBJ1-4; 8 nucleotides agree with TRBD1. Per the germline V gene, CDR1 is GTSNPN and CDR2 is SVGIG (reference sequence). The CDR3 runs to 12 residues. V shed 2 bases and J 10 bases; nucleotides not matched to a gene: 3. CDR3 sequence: CAWSSGQGKLFF. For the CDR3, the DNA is TGTGCCTGGAGTTCCGGACAGGGAAAACTGTTTTTT. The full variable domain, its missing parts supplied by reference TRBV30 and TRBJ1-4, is SQTIHQWPATLVQPVGSPLSLECTVEGTSNPNLYWYRQAAGRGLQLLFYSVGIGQISSEVPQNLSASRPQDRQFILSSKKLLLSDSGFYLCAWSSGQGKLFFGSGTQLSVL.